Each of the 7 T cell receptor beta chains below was sequenced from the same sample in a study of identical twins. TCRdb fed the 5' RACE reads into MiXCR, producing one record per CDR3 protein. The table records approximately 620,000 distinct CDR3 sequences, 8.5% to 9% of them present only once. The same sample was also used in a study of yellow fever vaccine responses in identical twins.

Sequenced: PBMCs. These receptors were collected from a woman between 18 and 30 years old in good health.

The rearrangement joins TRBV12-3 or TRBV12-4 to TRBJ1-1; D remains ambiguous. The CDR3 totals 12 residues. Deletions cut 5 bases from V and 4 bases from J, with 8 bases between. The CDR3 DNA is TGTGCCAGCAGTGACATGGCCACTGAAGCTTTCTTT. This codes for CASSDMATEAFF.

The gene calls are TRBV9 and TRBJ2-3; the match to TRBD2 covers 10 bases. With V trimmed by 4 bases and J by 2 bases, 16 bases remained unmatched. CDR1 is SGDLS, CDR2 YYNGEE, per germline. The CDR3 is 19 amino acids. The CDR3, as DNA: TGTGCCAGCAGCTTACGCGCTAGCGGGAGAATCCCCACCACAGATACGCAGTATTTT. It yields the protein CASSLRASGRIPTTDTQYF.

J is TRBJ2-5 and V is TRBV12-3 or TRBV12-4, with TRBD1 as a possible D gene (5 bases). V was shortened by 5 bases and J by 3 bases, with 10 bases between the two germline ends. CDR3 size: 13 residues. CDR3: CASSRQLEETQYF. For the CDR3, the DNA is TGTGCCAGCAGTCGACAGCTAGAAGAGACCCAGTACTTC.

This clonotype has only a few counts. The rearrangement links TRBV24-1 to TRBJ2-3; D is perhaps TRBD1 (6 bases). Between the trimmed V and J ends, which lost 7 bases and 4 bases, there was a span of 11 bases. This CDR3 spans 13 amino acids. Per the germline V gene, CDR1 is KGHDR and CDR2 is SFDVKD. CDR3 sequence: CATRDSFPDTQYF. CDR3 bases: TGTGCCACCAGGGACAGTTTTCCAGATACGCAGTATTTT.

The chain recombines TRBV12-3 or TRBV12-4 with TRBJ2-6; maybe TRBD1 (6 bases). The ends were cut back, 6 bases at V and 0 bases at J, with 12 bases in the middle. This CDR3 contains 16 residues. The CDR3 bases are TGTGCCAGCAGCCTAATGGACAGCTCTGGGGCCAACGTCCTGACTTTC. As protein: CASSLMDSSGANVLTF.

There are a few counts of this clonotype. The chain combines TRBV5-1 with TRBJ2-4; 10 bases are a match to TRBD2. The J segment lost 3 bases and the V segment lost 5 bases, leaving 2 bases of the junction unmatched. CDR1 and CDR2 from the germline V gene are SGHRS and YFSETQ. The length of the CDR3 is 14 residues. CDR3 in DNA: TGCGCCAGCAGATTAGCGGGAGGCAAAAACATTCAGTACTTC. Translation gives CASRLAGGKNIQYF.

V is TRBV30 and J is TRBJ2-7, with D tentatively TRBD2 (5 bases). CDR3 length: 15 amino acids. Germline assignment: CDR1 GTSNPN and CDR2 SVGIG (reference sequence). V lost 0 bases to trimming and J lost 0 bases, with 12 bases between them. CDR3: CAWSVDPGSSYEQYF. DNA of the CDR3: TGTGCCTGGAGTGTAGACCCGGGGAGCTCCTACGAGCAGTACTTC.